Below, 7 T cell receptor beta chains from the same sample are listed, as sequenced in a study of blood T cell repertoires in COVID-19. TCRdb's copy holds only in-frame clones and misses some; the assay was immunoSEQ multiplex PCR. Of some 89,000 clones in the sample, over 70% are singletons; the top ten hold less than 4.5%. The sequenced material came from peripheral blood. Receptors originate from a man aged 55 to 69 with acute or convalescent COVID-19.

This clone was detected only once. The chain is built from TRBV6-2 or TRBV6-3 and TRBJ2-4; 9 bases are a match to TRBD1. CDR3 size: 15 residues. V trimming: 6 bases; J trimming: 1 base; junction bases outside the gene matches: 4. Germline V CDR1 and CDR2: MNHEY, SVGEGT. CDR3 amino acids: CASSPQGAAKNIQYF. The CDR3 DNA reads TGTGCCAGCAGCCCACAGGGGGCTGCCAAAAACATTCAGTACTTC.

This clone occurred a few times. CDR3: CATSDRLGGGETQYF. The DNA of the CDR3 is TGTGCCACCAGTGACCGGCTGGGTGGGGGCGAGACCCAGTACTTC. The rearrangement uses TRBV24-1 and TRBJ2-5, with TRBD1 as a possible D gene (6 bases). Germline CDR1 and CDR2: KGHDR and SFDVKD. Trimming left V 4 bases short and J 5 bases short, with 16 bases between. This CDR3 comprises 15 residues.

The CDR3 bases are TGTGCCTGGAGGGTCGTTGACAGCCATAGAGAGACCCAGTACTTC. Protein product: CAWRVVDSHRETQYF. This chain joins TRBV30 and TRBJ2-5; possibly TRBD1 for D (5 bases). The germline V and J ends were trimmed by 3 bases and 4 bases, with 18 bases remaining between them. The V gene's germline CDR1 is GTSNPN and CDR2 SVGIG (reference sequence). The CDR3 runs 15 residues. Full variable domain (remainder filled in from reference TRBV30 and TRBJ2-5): SQTIHQWPATLVQPVGSPLSLECTVEGTSNPNLYWYRQAAGRGLQLLFYSVGIGQISSEVPQNLSASRPQDRQFILSSKKLLLSDSGFYLCAWRVVDSHRETQYFGPGTRLLVL.

CDR3 nucleotide sequence: TGTGCCAGCAGTTTAAGCGGCATTACTGTAGATACGCAGTATTTT. Its translation: CASSLSGITVDTQYF. This chain connects TRBV28 to TRBJ2-3; possibly TRBD2 for D (5 bases). Germline-derived CDR1 and CDR2 are MDHEN and SYDVKM. Trimming took 2 bases from V and 5 from J, leaving 14 bases between them. This CDR3 region has 15 residues. Filled out from reference TRBV28 and TRBJ2-3, the complete variable domain reads DVKVTQSSRYLVKRTGEKVFLECVQDMDHENMFWYRQDPGLGLRLIYFSYDVKMKEKGDIPEGYSVSREKKERFSLILESASTNQTSMYLCASSLSGITVDTQYFGPGTRLTVL.

This clone was seen only a few times. The chain links TRBV27 to TRBJ1-1, with TRBD1 matching over 8 bases. The CDR3 sequence is 14 residues long. Per germline, CDR1 MNHEY and CDR2 SMNVEV (reference sequence). J gave up 5 bases and V 5 bases, and 7 bases lay outside the gene matches. The CDR3 bases are TGTGCCAGCAGTACCGACAGGGGTACGACTGAAGCTTTCTTT. The encoded protein is CASSTDRGTTEAFF.

This chain joins TRBV11-3 and TRBJ2-7; TRBD1 matches 7 bases. The CDR3 covers 13 residues. V was clipped by 5 bases and J by 1 base; unmatched bases: 2. In germline, CDR1 is SGHNT, CDR2 YENEEA. The CDR3 protein is CASSRGQSYEQYF. As DNA, the CDR3 is TGTGCCAGCAGCCGGGGACAGTCCTACGAGCAGTACTTC.

The chain employs TRBV5-4 and TRBJ1-1; weak D call: TRBD1 (5 bases). CDR1 and CDR2 (germline): SGHNT, YYREEE (reference sequence). This CDR3 comprises 13 residues. Trimming pared 3 bases from V and 3 bases from J, leaving 9 bases between. The CDR3, as DNA: TGTGCCAGCAGCTCCCGGGGGTACACTGAAGCTTTCTTT. Translated: CASSSRGYTEAFF. Variable domain in full (rest from reference TRBV5-4 and TRBJ1-1): ETGVTQSPTHLIKTRGQQVTLRCSSQSGHNTVSWYQQALGQGPQFIFQYYREEENGRGNFPPRFSGLQFPNYSSELNVNALELDDSALYLCASSSRGYTEAFFGQGTRLTVV.